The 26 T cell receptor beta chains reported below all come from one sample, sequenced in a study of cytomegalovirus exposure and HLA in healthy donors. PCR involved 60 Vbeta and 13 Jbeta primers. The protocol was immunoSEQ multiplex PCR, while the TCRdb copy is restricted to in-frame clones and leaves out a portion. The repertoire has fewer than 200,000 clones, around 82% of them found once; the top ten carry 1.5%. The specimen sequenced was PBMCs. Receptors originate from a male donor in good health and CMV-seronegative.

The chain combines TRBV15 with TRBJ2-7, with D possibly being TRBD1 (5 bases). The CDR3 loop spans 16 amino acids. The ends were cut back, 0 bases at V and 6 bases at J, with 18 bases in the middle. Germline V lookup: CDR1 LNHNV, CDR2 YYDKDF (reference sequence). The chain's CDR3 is CATSRDRGLGALEQYF. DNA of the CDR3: TGTGCCACCAGCAGAGATCGAGGCCTAGGGGCCCTCGAGCAGTACTTC.

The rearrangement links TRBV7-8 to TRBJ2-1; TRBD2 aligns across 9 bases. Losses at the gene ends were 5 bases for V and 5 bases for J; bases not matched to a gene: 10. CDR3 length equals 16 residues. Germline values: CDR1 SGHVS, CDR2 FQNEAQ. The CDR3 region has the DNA TGTGCCAGCAGCCCGCTTGCTAGCGGGACTCACAATGAGCAGTTCTTC. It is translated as CASSPLASGTHNEQFF.

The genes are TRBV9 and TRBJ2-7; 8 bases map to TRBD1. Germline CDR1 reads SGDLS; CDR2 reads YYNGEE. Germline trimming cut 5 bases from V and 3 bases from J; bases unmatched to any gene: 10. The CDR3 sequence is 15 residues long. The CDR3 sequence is CASSLTGEKGYEQYF. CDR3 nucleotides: TGTGCCAGCAGTTTGACAGGGGAGAAGGGCTACGAGCAGTACTTC.

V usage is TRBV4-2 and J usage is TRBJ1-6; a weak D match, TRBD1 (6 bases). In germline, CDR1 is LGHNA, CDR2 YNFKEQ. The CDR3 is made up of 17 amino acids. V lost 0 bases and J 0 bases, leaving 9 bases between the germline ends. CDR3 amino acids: CASSQDADSSYNSPLHF. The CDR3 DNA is TGTGCCAGCAGCCAAGATGCGGACAGCTCCTATAATTCACCCCTCCACTTT.

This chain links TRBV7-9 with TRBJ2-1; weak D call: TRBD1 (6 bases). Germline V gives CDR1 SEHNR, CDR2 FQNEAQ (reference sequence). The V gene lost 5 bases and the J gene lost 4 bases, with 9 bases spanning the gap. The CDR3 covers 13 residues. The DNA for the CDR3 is TGTGCCAGCAGCCCCGGACAGTACAATGAGCAGTTCTTC. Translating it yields CASSPGQYNEQFF.

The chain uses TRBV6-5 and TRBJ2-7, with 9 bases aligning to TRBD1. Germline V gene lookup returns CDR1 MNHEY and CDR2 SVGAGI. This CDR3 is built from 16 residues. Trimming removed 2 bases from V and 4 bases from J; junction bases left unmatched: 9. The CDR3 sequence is CASSYEVGTGTYEQYF. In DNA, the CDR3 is TGTGCCAGCAGTTACGAGGTCGGGACAGGGACTTACGAGCAGTACTTC.

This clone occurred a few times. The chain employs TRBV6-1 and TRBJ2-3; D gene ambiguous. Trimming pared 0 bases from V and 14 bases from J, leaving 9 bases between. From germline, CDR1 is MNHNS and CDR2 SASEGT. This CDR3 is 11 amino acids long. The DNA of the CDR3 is TGTGCCAGCAGTGAAGCGGTCTCGGTGTATTTT. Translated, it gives CASSEAVSVYF.

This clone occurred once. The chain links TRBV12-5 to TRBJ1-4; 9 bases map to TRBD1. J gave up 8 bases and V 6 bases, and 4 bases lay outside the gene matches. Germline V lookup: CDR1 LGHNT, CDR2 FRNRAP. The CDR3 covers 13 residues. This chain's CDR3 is CASGGTGREKLFF. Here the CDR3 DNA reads TGTGCTAGTGGCGGGACAGGGAGGGAAAAACTGTTTTTT.

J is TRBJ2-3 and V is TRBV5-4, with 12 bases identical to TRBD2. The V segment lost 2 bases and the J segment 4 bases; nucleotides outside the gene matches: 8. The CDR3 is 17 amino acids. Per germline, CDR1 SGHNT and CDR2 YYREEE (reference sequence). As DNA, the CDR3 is TGTGCCAGCAGCTTAGATCTAGCGGGGGGGCATGCAGATACGCAGTATTTT. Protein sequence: CASSLDLAGGHADTQYF.

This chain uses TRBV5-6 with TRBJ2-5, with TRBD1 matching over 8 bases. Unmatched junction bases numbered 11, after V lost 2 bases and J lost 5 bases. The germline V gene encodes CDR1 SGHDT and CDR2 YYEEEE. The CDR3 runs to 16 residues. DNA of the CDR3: TGTGCCAGCAGCTTACCAGGGGGCGCAGGTCAGGAGACCCAGTACTTC. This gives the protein CASSLPGGAGQETQYF.

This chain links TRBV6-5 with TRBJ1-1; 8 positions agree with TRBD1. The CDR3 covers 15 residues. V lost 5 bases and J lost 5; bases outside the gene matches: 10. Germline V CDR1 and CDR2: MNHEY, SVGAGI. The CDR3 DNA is TGTGCCAGCAGTAGGGGGGACAGGACTGGTACTGAAGCTTTCTTT. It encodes CASSRGDRTGTEAFF.

As DNA, the CDR3 is TGTGCCAGCTCACCAGCTCGGACACCGACATTTGGCTACACCTTC. Its translation: CASSPARTPTFGYTF. The V call is TRBV18, the J call TRBJ1-2; weak D call: TRBD1 (5 bases). The germline V gene has CDR1 KGHSH and CDR2 LQKENI. Trimming took off 2 bases at V and 7 bases at J, with 17 bases between the two ends. The CDR3 covers 15 residues.

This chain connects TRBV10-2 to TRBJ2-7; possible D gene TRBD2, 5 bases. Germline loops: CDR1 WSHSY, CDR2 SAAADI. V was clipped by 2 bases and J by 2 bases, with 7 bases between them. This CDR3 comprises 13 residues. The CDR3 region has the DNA TGCGCCAGCAGTGAGACCGGGGCCTACGAGCAGTACTTC. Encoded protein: CASSETGAYEQYF.

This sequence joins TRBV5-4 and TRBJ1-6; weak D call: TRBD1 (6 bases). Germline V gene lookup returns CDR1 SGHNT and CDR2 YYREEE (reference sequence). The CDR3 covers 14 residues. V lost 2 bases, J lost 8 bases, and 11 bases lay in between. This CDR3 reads CASSFRGGDSPLHF. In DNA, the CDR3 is TGTGCCAGCAGCTTTCGAGGGGGGGATTCACCCCTCCACTTT.

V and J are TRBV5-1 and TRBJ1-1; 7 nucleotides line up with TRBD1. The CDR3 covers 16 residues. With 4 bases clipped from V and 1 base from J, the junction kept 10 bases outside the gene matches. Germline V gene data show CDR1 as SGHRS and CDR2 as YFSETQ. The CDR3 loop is CASSPRSGGSNTEAFF. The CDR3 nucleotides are TGCGCCAGCAGCCCCCGGTCAGGGGGTTCGAACACTGAAGCTTTCTTT.

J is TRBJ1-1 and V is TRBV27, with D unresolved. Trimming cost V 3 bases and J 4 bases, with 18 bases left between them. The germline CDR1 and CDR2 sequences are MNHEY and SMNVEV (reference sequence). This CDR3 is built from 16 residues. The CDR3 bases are TGTGCCAGCAGTTTCACTATGACCATGGATCTCACTGAAGCTTTCTTT. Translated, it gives CASSFTMTMDLTEAFF.

The CDR3 sequence: CASSLGTSWEETQYF. CDR3 nucleotide sequence: TGTGCCAGCAGCTTAGGGACAAGCTGGGAAGAGACCCAGTACTTC. The chain links TRBV7-9 to TRBJ2-5; D perhaps matches TRBD1 (5 bases). Germline loops: CDR1 SEHNR, CDR2 FQNEAQ (reference sequence). CDR3 size: 15 residues. Between the trimmed V and J ends, which lost 1 base and 3 bases, there was a span of 12 bases.

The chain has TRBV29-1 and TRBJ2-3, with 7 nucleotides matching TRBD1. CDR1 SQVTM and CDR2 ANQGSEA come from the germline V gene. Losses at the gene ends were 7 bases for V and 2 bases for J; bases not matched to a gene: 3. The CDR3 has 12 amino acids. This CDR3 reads CSGDSYTDTQYF. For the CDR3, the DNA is TGCAGCGGGGACAGCTACACAGATACGCAGTATTTT.

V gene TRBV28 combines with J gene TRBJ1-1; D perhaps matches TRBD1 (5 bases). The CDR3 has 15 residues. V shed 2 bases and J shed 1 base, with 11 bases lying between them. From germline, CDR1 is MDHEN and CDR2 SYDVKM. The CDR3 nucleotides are TGTGCCAGCAGTTTAAACGGGCAGGGGAACACTGAAGCTTTCTTT. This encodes CASSLNGQGNTEAFF. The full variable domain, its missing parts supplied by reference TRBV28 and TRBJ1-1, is DVKVTQSSRYLVKRTGEKVFLECVQDMDHENMFWYRQDPGLGLRLIYFSYDVKMKEKGDIPEGYSVSREKKERFSLILESASTNQTSMYLCASSLNGQGNTEAFFGQGTRLTVV.

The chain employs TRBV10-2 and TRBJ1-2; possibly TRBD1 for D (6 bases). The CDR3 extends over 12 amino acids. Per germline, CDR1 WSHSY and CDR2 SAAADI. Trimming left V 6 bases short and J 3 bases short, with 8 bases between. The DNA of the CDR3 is TGCGCCAGCAGACAGGGCGACTATGGCTACACCTTC. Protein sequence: CASRQGDYGYTF.

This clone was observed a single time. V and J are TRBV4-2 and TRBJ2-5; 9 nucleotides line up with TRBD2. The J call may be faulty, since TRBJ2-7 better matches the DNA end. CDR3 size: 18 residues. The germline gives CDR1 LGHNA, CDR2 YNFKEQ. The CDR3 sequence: CASSQDTALAGTSGEQYF. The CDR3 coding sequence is TGTGCCAGCAGCCAAGATACTGCACTAGCGGGCACCTCTGGCGAGCAGTACTTC.

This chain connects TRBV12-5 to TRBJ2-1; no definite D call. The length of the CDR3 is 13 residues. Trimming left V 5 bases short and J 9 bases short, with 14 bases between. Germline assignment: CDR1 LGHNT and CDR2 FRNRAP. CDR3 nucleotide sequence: TGTGCTAGTGGTCCTCTTATGGTCGGTGAGCAGTTCTTC. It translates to CASGPLMVGEQFF.

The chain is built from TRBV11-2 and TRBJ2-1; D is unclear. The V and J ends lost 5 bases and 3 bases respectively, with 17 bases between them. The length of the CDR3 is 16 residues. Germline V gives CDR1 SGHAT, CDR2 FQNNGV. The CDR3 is CASSPRLMGGYNEQFF. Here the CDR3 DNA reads TGTGCCAGCAGCCCCCGACTCATGGGTGGCTACAATGAGCAGTTCTTC.

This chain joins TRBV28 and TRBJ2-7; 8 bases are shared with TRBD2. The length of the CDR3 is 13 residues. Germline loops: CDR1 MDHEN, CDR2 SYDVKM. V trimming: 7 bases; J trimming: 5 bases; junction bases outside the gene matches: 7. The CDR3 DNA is TGTGCCAGCACGACTAGCGTTTTGAACGAGCAGTACTTC. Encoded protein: CASTTSVLNEQYF. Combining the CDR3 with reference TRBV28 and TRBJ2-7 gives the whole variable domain DVKVTQSSRYLVKRTGEKVFLECVQDMDHENMFWYRQDPGLGLRLIYFSYDVKMKEKGDIPEGYSVSREKKERFSLILESASTNQTSMYLCASTTSVLNEQYFGPGTRLTVT.

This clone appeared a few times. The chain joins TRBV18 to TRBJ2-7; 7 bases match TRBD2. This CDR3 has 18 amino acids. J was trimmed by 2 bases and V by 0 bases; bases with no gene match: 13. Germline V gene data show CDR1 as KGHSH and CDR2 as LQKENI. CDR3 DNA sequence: TGTGCCAGCTCACCACCGCTTACCAACGGCGGGAGTCCCTACGAGCAGTACTTC. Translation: CASSPPLTNGGSPYEQYF.

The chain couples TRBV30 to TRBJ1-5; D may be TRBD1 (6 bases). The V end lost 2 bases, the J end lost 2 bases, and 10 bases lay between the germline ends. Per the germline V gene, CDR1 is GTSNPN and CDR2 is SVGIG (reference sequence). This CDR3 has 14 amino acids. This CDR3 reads CAWSSAGGNQPQHF. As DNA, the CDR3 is TGTGCCTGGAGTTCGGCAGGGGGCAATCAGCCCCAGCATTTT.